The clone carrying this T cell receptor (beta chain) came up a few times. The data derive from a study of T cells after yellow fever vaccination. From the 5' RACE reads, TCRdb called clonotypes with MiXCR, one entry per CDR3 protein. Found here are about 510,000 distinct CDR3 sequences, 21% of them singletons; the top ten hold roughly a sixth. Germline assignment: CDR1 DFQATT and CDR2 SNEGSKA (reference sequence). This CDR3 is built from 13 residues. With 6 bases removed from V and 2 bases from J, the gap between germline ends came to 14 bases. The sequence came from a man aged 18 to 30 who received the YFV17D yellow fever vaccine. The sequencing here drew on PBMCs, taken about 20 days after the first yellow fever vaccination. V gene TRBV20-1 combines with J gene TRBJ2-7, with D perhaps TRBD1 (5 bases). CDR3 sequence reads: CSAPGPITYEQYV. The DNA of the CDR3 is TGCAGTGCACCAGGGCCGATCACCTACGAGCAGTACGTC.